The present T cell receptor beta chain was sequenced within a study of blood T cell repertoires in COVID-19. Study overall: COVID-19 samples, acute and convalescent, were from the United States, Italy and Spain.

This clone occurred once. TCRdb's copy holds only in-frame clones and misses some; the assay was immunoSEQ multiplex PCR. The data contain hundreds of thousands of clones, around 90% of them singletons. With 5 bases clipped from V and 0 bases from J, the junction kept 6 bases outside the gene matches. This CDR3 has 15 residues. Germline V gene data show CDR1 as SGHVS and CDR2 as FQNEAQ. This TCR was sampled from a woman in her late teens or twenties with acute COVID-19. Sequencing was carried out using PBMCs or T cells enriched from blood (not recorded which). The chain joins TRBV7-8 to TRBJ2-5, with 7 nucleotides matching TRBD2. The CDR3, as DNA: TGTGCCAGCAGCCCCGGGACTAACTACCAAGAGACCCAGTACTTC. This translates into CASSPGTNYQETQYF.